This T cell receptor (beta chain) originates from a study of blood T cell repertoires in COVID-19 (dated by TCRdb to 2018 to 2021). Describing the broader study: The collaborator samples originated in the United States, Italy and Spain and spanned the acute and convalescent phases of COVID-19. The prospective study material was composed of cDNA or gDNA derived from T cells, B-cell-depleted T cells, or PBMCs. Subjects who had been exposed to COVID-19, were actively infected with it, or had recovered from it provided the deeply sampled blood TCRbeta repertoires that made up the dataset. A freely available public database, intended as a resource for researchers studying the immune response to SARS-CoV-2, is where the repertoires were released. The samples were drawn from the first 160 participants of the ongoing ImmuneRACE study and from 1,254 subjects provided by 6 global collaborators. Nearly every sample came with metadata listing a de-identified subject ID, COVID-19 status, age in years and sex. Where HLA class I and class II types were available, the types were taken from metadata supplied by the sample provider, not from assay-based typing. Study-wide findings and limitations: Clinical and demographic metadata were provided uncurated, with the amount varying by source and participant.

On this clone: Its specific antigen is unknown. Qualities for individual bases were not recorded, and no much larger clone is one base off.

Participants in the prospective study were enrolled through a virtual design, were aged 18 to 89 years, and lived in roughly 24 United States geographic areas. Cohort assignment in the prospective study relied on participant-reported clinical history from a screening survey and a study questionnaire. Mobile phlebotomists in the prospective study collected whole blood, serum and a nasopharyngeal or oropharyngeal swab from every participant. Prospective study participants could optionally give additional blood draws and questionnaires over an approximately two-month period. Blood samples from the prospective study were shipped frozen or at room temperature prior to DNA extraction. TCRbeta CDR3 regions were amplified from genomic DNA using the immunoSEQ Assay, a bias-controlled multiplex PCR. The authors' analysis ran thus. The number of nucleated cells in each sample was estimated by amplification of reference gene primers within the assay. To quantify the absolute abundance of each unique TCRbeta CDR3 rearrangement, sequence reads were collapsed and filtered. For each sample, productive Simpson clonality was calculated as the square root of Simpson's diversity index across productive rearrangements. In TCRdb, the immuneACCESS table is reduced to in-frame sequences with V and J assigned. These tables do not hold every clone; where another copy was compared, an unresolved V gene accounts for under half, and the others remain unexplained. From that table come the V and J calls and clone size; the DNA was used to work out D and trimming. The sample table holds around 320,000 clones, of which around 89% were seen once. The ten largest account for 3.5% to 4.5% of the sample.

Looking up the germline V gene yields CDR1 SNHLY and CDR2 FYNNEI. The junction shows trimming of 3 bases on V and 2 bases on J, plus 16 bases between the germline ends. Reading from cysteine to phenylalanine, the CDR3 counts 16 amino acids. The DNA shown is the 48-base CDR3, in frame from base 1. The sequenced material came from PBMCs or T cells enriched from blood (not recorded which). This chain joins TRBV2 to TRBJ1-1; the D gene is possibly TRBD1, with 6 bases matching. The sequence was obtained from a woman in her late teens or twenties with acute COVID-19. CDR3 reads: CASSELKRGLNTEAFF. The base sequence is TGTGCCAGCAGTGAGTTAAAAAGGGGGTTAAACACTGAAGCTTTCTTT.